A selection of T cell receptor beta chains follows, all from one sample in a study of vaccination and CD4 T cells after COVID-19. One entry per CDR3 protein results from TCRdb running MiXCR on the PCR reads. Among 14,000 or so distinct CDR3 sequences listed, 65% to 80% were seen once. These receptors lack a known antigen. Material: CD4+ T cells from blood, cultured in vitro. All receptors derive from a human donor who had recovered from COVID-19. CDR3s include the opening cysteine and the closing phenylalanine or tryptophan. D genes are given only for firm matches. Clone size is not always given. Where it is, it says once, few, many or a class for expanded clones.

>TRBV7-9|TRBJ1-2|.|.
TGTGCCAGCAGCTTGGTGGGGGGGGCGAGAAACTATGGCTACACCTTC
CASSLVGGARNYGYTF
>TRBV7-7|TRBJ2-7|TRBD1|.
TGTGCCAGCAGCCCCAGTCCGGGACAGACATACGAGCAGTACTTC
CASSPSPGQTYEQYF
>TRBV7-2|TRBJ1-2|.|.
TGTGCCAGCAGCTTAGCGCCTAGGACAACGGGGGAAACCTTC
CASSLAPRTTGETF
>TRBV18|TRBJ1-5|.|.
TGTGCCAGCTCACCAGGGGACATTAGCAATCAGCCCCAGCATTTT
CASSPGDISNQPQHF
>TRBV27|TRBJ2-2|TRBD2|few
TGTGCCAGCAGTTGGACTAGCGGTTTCCTCACCGGGGAGCTGTTTTTT
CASSWTSGFLTGELFF
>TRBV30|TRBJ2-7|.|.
TGTGCCTGGAGTCGCCCGATGGGCGCGACCTACGAGCAGTACTTC
CAWSRPMGATYEQYF
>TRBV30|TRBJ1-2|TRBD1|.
TGTGCCTGGGGGATTCCTGACAGGGCCTACGGCGGCTACACCTTC
CAWGIPDRAYGGYTF
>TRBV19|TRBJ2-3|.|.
TGTGCCAGTAGTATCAGGGCCACTAGCACAGATACGCAGTATTTT
CASSIRATSTDTQYF
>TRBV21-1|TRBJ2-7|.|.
TGTGCCAGCATTGTGGACAGGGGTACCTACGAGCAGTACTTC
CASIVDRGTYEQYF
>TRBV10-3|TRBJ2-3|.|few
TGTGCCATCAAAGGCCATGGACAGAGCACAGATACGCAGTATTTT
CAIKGHGQSTDTQYF
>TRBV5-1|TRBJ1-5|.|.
TGCGCCAGCAGCTTGGGGGGTATCGGTCAGCCCCAGCATTTT
CASSLGGIGQPQHF
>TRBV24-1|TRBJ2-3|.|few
TGTGCCACCAGTGTCCGGGGAGATACGCAGTATTTT
CATSVRGDTQYF
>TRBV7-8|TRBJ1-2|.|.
TGTGCCAGCAGGGCCGCCGGAACCTTCTATGGCTACACCTTC
CASRAAGTFYGYTF
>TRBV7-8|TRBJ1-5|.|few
TGTGCCAGCAGCTTAGCTGGTCAGCCCCAGCATTTT
CASSLAGQPQHF
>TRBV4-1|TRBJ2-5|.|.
TGCGCCAGCACCCGGGACCTGGGGGAGACCCAGTACTTC
CASTRDLGETQYF
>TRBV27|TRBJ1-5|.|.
TGTGCCAGCAGGCAACGGGGCCCTTATAGCAATCAGCCCCAGCATTTT
CASRQRGPYSNQPQHF
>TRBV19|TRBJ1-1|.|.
TGTGCCAGTCGTCGGGCAGAGATATTGAACACTGAAGCTTTCTTT
CASRRAEILNTEAFF